The source of this TCR beta chain is a study of radiotherapy plus CTLA-4 blockade in lung cancer. CDR1 is SGHTA and CDR2 is FQGTGA in the germline V gene. V was clipped by 5 bases and J by 2 bases, with 12 bases between them. The CDR3 length is 14 residues. TCRdb keeps only in-frame clones here, not all; method: immunoSEQ multiplex PCR. Here the sample spans around 100,000 clones, about 80% being singletons. The sample was peripheral blood, taken from a patient treated with radiotherapy plus ipilimumab. The sequence came from a human donor with non-small cell lung cancer that progressed on radiotherapy plus ipilimumab. Some clones in this sample may be carry-over from other donors' samples. The rearrangement links TRBV7-3 to TRBJ1-2, with D maybe TRBD1 (5 bases). In DNA, the CDR3 is TGTGCCAGCAGCATAGCGCCAGGGAACTATGGCTACACCTTC. Encoded protein: CASSIAPGNYGYTF.